One sample yielded the 14 T cell receptor beta chains listed below, sequenced in a study of cytomegalovirus exposure and HLA in healthy donors. The PCR contained 60 Vbeta and 13 Jbeta primers. Here immunoSEQ multiplex PCR was the method, and the copy in TCRdb shows in-frame clones only, minus some. The sample holds 100,000 to 150,000 clones, approximately 71% seen once. Source material: PBMCs. All receptors derive from a woman aged 60-75 years in good health and CMV-seronegative.

The J gene is TRBJ1-1, the V gene TRBV10-3; no clear D gene. CDR3 length: 13 residues. Trimming left V 6 bases short and J 4 bases short, with 12 bases between. Germline-derived CDR1 and CDR2 are ENHRY and SYGVKD. Here the CDR3 DNA reads TGTGCCATCAGATCGCCCGAGGGCACTGAAGCTTTCTTT. As protein: CAIRSPEGTEAFF.

For the CDR3, the DNA is TGTGCCAGCAGCGGCACCAGACTAGCGCGCTCCTACAATGAGCAGTTCTTC. Protein: CASSGTRLARSYNEQFF. This chain uses TRBV14 with TRBJ2-1, with 8 bases lining up with TRBD2. The CDR3 has 17 residues. V lost 5 bases to trimming and J lost 0 bases; unmatched junction nucleotides: 9. CDR1 SGHDN and CDR2 FVKESK come from the germline V gene. Drawing the rest from reference TRBV14 and TRBJ2-1, the complete variable domain is EAGVTQFPSHSVIEKGQTVTLRCDPISGHDNLYWYRRVMGKEIKFLLHFVKESKQDESGMPNNRFLAERTGGTYSTLKVQPAELEDSGVYFCASSGTRLARSYNEQFFGPGTRLTVL.

This chain links TRBV5-1 with TRBJ2-3; 9 nucleotides align to TRBD2. V lost 0 bases to trimming and J lost 2 bases; unmatched junction nucleotides: 4. CDR1 and CDR2 from the germline V gene are SGHRS and YFSETQ. CDR3 size: 16 residues. The CDR3 sequence is CASSLALAGTTDTQYF. As DNA, the CDR3 is TGCGCCAGCAGCTTGGCTCTAGCGGGGACCACAGATACGCAGTATTTT.

The chain carries TRBV6-5 and TRBJ1-5; D is uncertain. V shed 8 bases and J shed 3 bases, with 11 bases lying between them. Per the germline V gene, CDR1 is MNHEY and CDR2 is SVGAGI. The CDR3 is made up of 13 amino acids. The CDR3 protein is CASRGSPNQPQHF. The DNA of the CDR3 is TGTGCCAGCCGAGGAAGCCCCAATCAGCCCCAGCATTTT.

The V gene is TRBV30, the J gene TRBJ2-6; no clear D. Trimming took 2 bases from V and 6 from J, leaving 8 bases between them. Germline assignment: CDR1 GTSNPN and CDR2 SVGIG (reference sequence). This CDR3 region has 13 residues. The DNA of the CDR3 is TGTGCCTGGAGTACTCTCCCGGCCAACGTCCTGACTTTC. This sequence encodes CAWSTLPANVLTF.

The genes are TRBV28 and TRBJ2-4; TRBD1 might be the D (6 bases). The CDR3 loop spans 14 amino acids. The germline V and J ends were trimmed by 10 bases and 6 bases, with 19 bases remaining between them. The germline gives CDR1 MDHEN, CDR2 SYDVKM. The CDR3 loop reads CATIGGNGGNIQYF. In DNA form, the CDR3 reads TGTGCCACTATAGGGGGAAATGGTGGAAACATTCAGTACTTC.

With regard to this clone: Germline is not matched at one junction end, which may reflect a read error. This rearrangement joins TRBV7-9 to TRBJ2-5, with a tentative D call TRBD2 (5 bases). Judging by the DNA end, TRBJ2-7 fits better; the J call may be wrong. The CDR3 totals 12 residues. Germline V lookup: CDR1 SEHNR, CDR2 FQNEAQ (reference sequence). CDR3 in amino acids: CSSSLGSYEQYF. CDR3 in DNA: TGTTCCAGCAGCTTGGGGAGCTACGAGCAGTACTTC.

The chain couples TRBV18 to TRBJ1-4; 7 nucleotides align to TRBD1. This CDR3 contains 14 residues. Germline-derived CDR1 and CDR2 are KGHSH and LQKENI. V trimming: 9 bases; J trimming: 0 bases; junction bases outside the gene matches: 4. In DNA form, the CDR3 reads TGTGCCAGTCAGGGGGATGCAACTAATGAAAAACTGTTTTTT. This gives the protein CASQGDATNEKLFF. Drawing the rest from reference TRBV18 and TRBJ1-4, the complete variable domain is NAGVMQNPRHLVRRRGQEARLRCSPMKGHSHVYWYRQLPEEGLKFMVYLQKENIIDESGMPKERFSAEFPKEGPSILRIQQVVRGDSAAYFCASQGDATNEKLFFGSGTQLSVL.

This clone showed up just a few times. An end of the junction differs from the germline gene, which may be a read error. The CDR3 DNA follows: TGTGCCAGCAGGGATGGGGGGGCAAACACCTACGAGCAATACTTC. Encoded protein: CASRDGGANTYEQYF. This chain links TRBV6-5 with TRBJ2-7; D might be TRBD2 (7 bases). The CDR3 is made up of 15 amino acids. Germline V CDR1 and CDR2: MNHEY, SVGAGI.

This clone was counted between two and nine times. V gene TRBV5-4 combines with J gene TRBJ2-5; 10 positions agree with TRBD2. The junction had 3 bases not matched to a gene; V was cut back by 2 bases and J by 2 bases. This CDR3 is built from 15 residues. Per the germline V gene, CDR1 is SGHNT and CDR2 is YYREEE (reference sequence). CDR3 in DNA: TGTGCCAGCAGCTTCGGACTAGCGGTGCAAGAGACCCAGTACTTC. It encodes CASSFGLAVQETQYF.

The chain links TRBV18 to TRBJ1-2; D is perhaps TRBD1 (6 bases). The germline gives CDR1 KGHSH, CDR2 LQKENI. CDR3 length equals 15 residues. V lost 2 bases, J lost 5 bases, and 15 bases lay in between. The CDR3 nucleotides read TGTGCCAGCTCACCAGGGCAGGGGCTATGGTATGGCTACACCTTC. Amino acid sequence: CASSPGQGLWYGYTF.

In the case of this clone: This CDR3 is also generated by other DNA sequences in the sample. V usage is TRBV5-1 and J usage is TRBJ2-1, with D unclear. Germline CDR1 reads SGHRS; CDR2 reads YFSETQ. This CDR3 is 14 amino acids long. The V and J ends lost 0 bases and 1 base respectively, with 5 bases between them. The CDR3 bases are TGCGCCAGCAGCTTGGGACAATCCTACAATGAGCAGTTCTTC. It is translated as CASSLGQSYNEQFF.

The chain combines TRBV5-4 with TRBJ1-2; D may be TRBD1 (5 bases). Trimming took off 6 bases at V and 1 base at J, with 16 bases between the two ends. The CDR3 extends over 15 amino acids. Germline CDR1 reads SGHNT; CDR2 reads YYREEE (reference sequence). This chain's CDR3 is CASTQTQGFNYGYTF. As DNA, the CDR3 is TGTGCCAGCACTCAAACCCAGGGATTTAACTATGGCTACACCTTC.

The chain links TRBV9 to TRBJ2-2; 13 nucleotides line up with TRBD2. The CDR3 has 18 residues. V lost 4 bases to trimming and J lost 4 bases; unmatched junction nucleotides: 10. Germline loops: CDR1 SGDLS, CDR2 YYNGEE. As DNA, the CDR3 is TGTGCCAGCAGCTTCCGGACTAGCGGGAGCCGAAGCACCGGGGAGCTGTTTTTT. Protein: CASSFRTSGSRSTGELFF.